The subject of this entry is one TCR beta chain. Clones were read by immunoSEQ multiplex PCR, and TCRdb kept only the in-frame ones, dropping some. This sample yields about 410,000 clones, of which approximately 91% are seen a single time; 1.5% to 1.7% belongs to the top ten. From germline, CDR1 is SGHTA and CDR2 FQGTGA. V dropped 5 bases and J dropped 5 bases, with 15 bases sitting between them. The CDR3 extends over 14 amino acids. This sample is drawn from a study of blood T cell repertoires in COVID-19. What was sequenced was peripheral blood. The rearrangement links TRBV7-3 to TRBJ1-1; D ambiguous. This clonotype was obtained from a woman aged 40 to 50 with COVID-19, enrolled during active disease. The CDR3: CASSPTHGNTEAFF. The CDR3 DNA reads as TGTGCCAGCAGCCCAACGCACGGGAATACTGAAGCTTTCTTT.